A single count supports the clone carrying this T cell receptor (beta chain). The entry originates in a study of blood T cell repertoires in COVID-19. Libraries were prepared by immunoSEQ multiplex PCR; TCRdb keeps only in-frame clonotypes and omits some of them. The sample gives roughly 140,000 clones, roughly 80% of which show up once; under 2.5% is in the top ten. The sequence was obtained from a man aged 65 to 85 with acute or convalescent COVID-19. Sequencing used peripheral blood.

The chain's CDR3 is CASRDVGQGSSYEQYF. The CDR3 DNA follows: TGTGCCAGTAGAGACGTCGGACAGGGCTCTTCCTACGAGCAGTACTTC. V is TRBV19 and J is TRBJ2-7, with 8 bases that match TRBD1. Germline V gene lookup returns CDR1 LNHDA and CDR2 SQIVND (reference sequence). The CDR3 is 16 residues long. V lost 6 bases, J lost 1 base, and 11 bases stayed unmatched.